The source of this T cell receptor (beta chain) is a study of blood T cell repertoires in COVID-19. V was cut by 0 bases and J by 4 bases, with 13 bases left in between. Germline CDR1 reads SNHLY; CDR2 reads FYNNEI. The CDR3 is 15 residues long. Original data processing: Scientists estimated how many nucleated cells there were by amplifying reference gene primers. Method: immunoSEQ multiplex PCR; TCRdb's copy keeps in-frame clones and lacks some. V, J and clone size are taken as reported in that table, and D and trimming were inferred from the DNA itself. This table has fewer than 350,000 clones, approximately 88% appearing once.

Sequenced: peripheral blood. This clonotype was sampled from a woman aged 30 to 39 with COVID-19, enrolled during active disease. The rearrangement links TRBV2 to TRBJ2-7, with D maybe TRBD1 (5 bases). CDR3 sequence reads: CASSEATDTVYEQYF. The CDR3 DNA reads TGTGCCAGCAGTGAAGCAACGGACACGGTTTACGAGCAGTACTTC.